The entry below gives a single T cell receptor beta chain sequence along with its context. Only in-frame clones appear in the TCRdb table, and some are missing; sequencing was by immunoSEQ multiplex PCR. The repertoire holds about 50,000 clones, approximately 90% seen once, with approximately 0.39% in the top ten. Germline loops: CDR1 MNHEY, CDR2 SMNVEV (reference sequence). This CDR3 spans 13 amino acids. V dropped 2 bases and J dropped 0 bases, with 4 bases sitting between them. The source of the sample is a study of T cell changes during pregnancy in multiple sclerosis. The source was CD4+ T cells from peripheral blood mononuclear cells, collected after pregnancy. The chain carries TRBV27 and TRBJ1-1, with D hard to call. This receptor was obtained from a female donor with multiple sclerosis, enrolled in a pregnancy study. The CDR3 reads CASSLQLNTEAFF. CDR3 sequence (DNA): TGTGCCAGCAGTTTACAGTTGAACACTGAAGCTTTCTTT.